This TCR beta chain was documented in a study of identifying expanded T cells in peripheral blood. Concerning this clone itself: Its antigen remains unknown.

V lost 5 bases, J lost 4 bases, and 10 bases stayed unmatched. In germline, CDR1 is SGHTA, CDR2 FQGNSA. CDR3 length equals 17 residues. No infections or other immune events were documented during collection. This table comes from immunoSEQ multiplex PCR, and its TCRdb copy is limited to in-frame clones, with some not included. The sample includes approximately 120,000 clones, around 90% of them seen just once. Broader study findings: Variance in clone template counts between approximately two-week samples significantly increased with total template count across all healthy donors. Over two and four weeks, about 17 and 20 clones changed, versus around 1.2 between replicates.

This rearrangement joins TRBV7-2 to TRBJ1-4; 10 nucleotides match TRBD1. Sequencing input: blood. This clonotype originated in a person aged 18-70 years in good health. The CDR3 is CASSERVGQGDNEKLFF. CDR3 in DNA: TGTGCCAGCAGCGAGAGGGTCGGACAGGGGGATAATGAAAAACTGTTTTTT.